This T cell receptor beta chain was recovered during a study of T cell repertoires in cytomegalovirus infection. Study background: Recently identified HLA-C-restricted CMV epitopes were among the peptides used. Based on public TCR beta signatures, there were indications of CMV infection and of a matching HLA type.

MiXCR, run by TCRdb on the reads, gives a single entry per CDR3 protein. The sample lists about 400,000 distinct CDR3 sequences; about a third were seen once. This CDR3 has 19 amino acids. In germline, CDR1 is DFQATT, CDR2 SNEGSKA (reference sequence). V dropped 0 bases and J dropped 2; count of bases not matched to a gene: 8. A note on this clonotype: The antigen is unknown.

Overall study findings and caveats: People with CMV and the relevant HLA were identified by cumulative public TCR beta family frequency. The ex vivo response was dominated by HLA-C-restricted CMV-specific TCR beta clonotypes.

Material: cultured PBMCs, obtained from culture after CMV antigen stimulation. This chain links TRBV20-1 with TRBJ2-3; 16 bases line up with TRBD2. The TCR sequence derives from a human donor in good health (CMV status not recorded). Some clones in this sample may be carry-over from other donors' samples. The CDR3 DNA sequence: TGCAGTGCTAGAGATTCCGGGACTAGCGGGAGGGTCTTCACAGATACGCAGTATTTT. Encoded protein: CSARDSGTSGRVFTDTQYF.